Below, one TCR beta chain is given with its context. V lost 5 bases and J 1 base, leaving 14 bases between the germline ends. The V gene's germline CDR1 is MNHEY and CDR2 SMNVEV (reference sequence). This CDR3 contains 15 residues. These data belong to a study of regulatory T cells in long-lasting Graves disease. Building of the TCR beta libraries involved iRepertoire HTBI primers and Arm-PCR of CDR3 regions. TCRdb recomputed calls from the multiplex PCR reads with MiXCR, one row per CDR3 protein. The table has 300,000 to 350,000 distinct CDR3 sequences, roughly a fifth seen once; the top ten hold less than 35%. The time point here: persistent/refractory GD, antithyroid drugs over 5 years with positive TRAb. There was RNA extracted from PBMCs, and the TCR library was made from it.

The chain employs TRBV27 and TRBJ1-1; a possible D gene is TRBD1 (6 bases). The starting material was peripheral blood mononuclear cells (PBMCs), obtained when the disease was refractory, from a patient treated with antithyroid drugs. This TCR was recovered from a female donor with Graves disease. This chain's CDR3 is CASSPLVTGNTEAFF. DNA for the CDR3: TGTGCCAGCAGTCCATTAGTGACAGGGAACACTGAAGCTTTCTTT.